The next 22 T cell receptor beta chains were all read from a single sample in a study of shared clonotypes between healthy human individuals. Clones were sequenced by immunoSEQ multiplex PCR, and TCRdb holds only the in-frame ones, with some missing. The sample yields over 400,000 clones, 78% seen once. The sequenced material came from PBMCs. These receptors came from a woman aged 35 to 49 in good health. Some clones in this sample may be carry-over from other donors' samples.

This clone has just one count. The genes are TRBV6-5 and TRBJ2-1; D might be TRBD2 (6 bases). Germline V gene lookup returns CDR1 MNHEY and CDR2 SVGAGI. Trimming took off 3 bases at V and 10 bases at J, with 10 bases between the two ends. The CDR3 is 12 residues long. CDR3 sequence (DNA): TGTGCCAGCAGTTATGATCGGGGGGAGCAGTTCTTC. Its protein product is CASSYDRGEQFF.

CDR3 residues: CASSIDRVWTYSNQPQHF. The CDR3 DNA is TGTGCCAGTAGTATAGACAGGGTGTGGACATATAGCAATCAGCCCCAGCATTTT. The chain uses TRBV19 and TRBJ1-5; tentative D call: TRBD1 (5 bases). The CDR3 loop spans 18 amino acids. V lost 0 bases and J lost 0, with 15 bases in between. CDR1 is LNHDA and CDR2 is SQIVND in the germline V gene (reference sequence).

This chain uses TRBV5-4 with TRBJ1-2, with D perhaps TRBD1 (5 bases). The V gene's germline CDR1 is SGHNT and CDR2 YYREEE (reference sequence). CDR3 length: 14 amino acids. Trimming left V 4 bases short and J 3 bases short, with 13 bases between. CDR3 coding DNA: TGTGCCAGCAGCCCTCGGGGGGGACACTATGGCTACACCTTC. It is translated as CASSPRGGHYGYTF.

The V gene is TRBV4-2, the J gene TRBJ2-7; TRBD2 agrees at 9 bases. With V trimmed by 2 bases and J by 7 bases, 6 bases remained unmatched. This CDR3 has 14 amino acids. Germline V gene sequence: CDR1 LGHNA, CDR2 YNFKEQ. The CDR3 DNA follows: TGTGCCAGCAGCCAACTAGCGGGATTGGGGGAGCAGTACTTC. It specifies CASSQLAGLGEQYF.

This sequence joins TRBV5-1 and TRBJ2-1; 8 bases are a match to TRBD1. This CDR3 comprises 16 residues. J gave up 3 bases and V 0 bases, and 5 bases lay outside the gene matches. CDR1 and CDR2 (germline): SGHRS, YFSETQ. CDR3 sequence reads: CASSLAQGGDYNEQFF. In DNA form, the CDR3 reads TGCGCCAGCAGCTTGGCACAGGGGGGTGACTACAATGAGCAGTTCTTC.

The V and J genes are TRBV5-4 and TRBJ2-5; D might be TRBD2 (7 bases). V was trimmed by 4 bases and J by 2 bases, leaving 12 bases between them. Germline CDR1 and CDR2: SGHNT and YYREEE (reference sequence). This CDR3 region has 14 residues. The CDR3 spells CASSPKGGQETQYF. In nucleotides, the CDR3 is TGTGCCAGCAGCCCGAAGGGGGGGCAAGAGACCCAGTACTTC.

The gene calls are TRBV19 and TRBJ1-2; TRBD1 might be the D (6 bases). V lost 9 bases to trimming and J lost 13 bases, with 21 bases between them. The CDR3 runs to 12 residues. Germline-derived CDR1 and CDR2 are LNHDA and SQIVND (reference sequence). Here the CDR3 DNA reads TGTGCCAGCACGGACCCTACAGGGCGGTGCACCTTC. This codes for CASTDPTGRCTF.

The chain joins TRBV2 to TRBJ1-4; maybe TRBD1 (5 bases). This CDR3 is 13 amino acids long. The germline V and J ends were trimmed by 4 bases and 8 bases, with 11 bases remaining between them. Germline V gene lookup returns CDR1 SNHLY and CDR2 FYNNEI. CDR3 nucleotides: TGTGCCAGCAGTGCTGGGACCGAAGAAAAACTGTTTTTT. This codes for CASSAGTEEKLFF.

The chain employs TRBV6-5 and TRBJ1-5; the D gene is possibly TRBD1 (5 bases). V lost 5 bases and J lost 5, with 13 bases in between. Germline CDR1 reads MNHEY; CDR2 reads SVGAGI. CDR3 length: 14 amino acids. The CDR3 DNA reads as TGTGCCAGCAGTACCGACAGTACCTATCAGCCCCAGCATTTT. The encoded protein is CASSTDSTYQPQHF.

J is TRBJ2-3 and V is TRBV5-1; no firm D call. In germline, CDR1 is SGHRS, CDR2 YFSETQ. The CDR3 loop spans 14 amino acids. V was shortened by 0 bases and J by 4 bases, with 9 bases between the two germline ends. CDR3 sequence (DNA): TGCGCCAGCAGCTTGGGGCCTACCCCAGATACGCAGTATTTT. It is translated as CASSLGPTPDTQYF. Full variable domain (outside the CDR3, taken from reference TRBV5-1 and TRBJ2-3): KAGVTQTPRYLIKTRGQQVTLSCSPISGHRSVSWYQQTPGQGLQFLFEYFSETQRNKGNFPGRFSGRQFSNSRSEMNVSTLELGDSALYLCASSLGPTPDTQYFGPGTRLTVL.

The rearrangement links TRBV15 to TRBJ1-1, with TRBD1 as a possible D gene (5 bases). Germline V gene lookup returns CDR1 LNHNV and CDR2 YYDKDF (reference sequence). The CDR3 is made up of 15 amino acids. Between the trimmed V and J ends, which lost 1 base and 3 bases, there was a span of 12 bases. CDR3 sequence reads: CATSRGPREDTEAFF. The CDR3 region has the DNA TGTGCCACCAGCAGAGGTCCCAGGGAGGACACTGAAGCTTTCTTT. The full variable domain, with the rest looked up from reference TRBV15 and TRBJ1-1, is DAMVIQNPRYQVTQFGKPVTLSCSQTLNHNVMYWYQQKSSQAPKLLFHYYDKDFNNEADTPDNFQSRRPNTSFCFLDIRSPGLGDTAMYLCATSRGPREDTEAFFGQGTRLTVV.

About this clone itself: This likely stems from a read error, as it lies one base from a far larger clone. Here the CDR3 omits its conserved ending phenylalanine or tryptophan, so a read error is the likely source. This chain joins TRBV30 and TRBJ2-6, with a weak D call TRBD1 (5 bases). Germline-derived CDR1 and CDR2 are GTSNPN and SVGIG (reference sequence). V was clipped by 0 bases and J by 0 bases, with 15 bases between them. The CDR3 covers 18 residues. The CDR3 DNA reads TGTGCCTGGAGTGTAGACCAGGGTTCATACTCTGGGGCCAACGTCCTGACTTCC. Protein sequence: CAWSVDQGSYSGANVLTS.

V is TRBV6-4 and J is TRBJ2-3; D unresolved. Trimming removed 1 base from V and 0 bases from J, with 8 bases in between. Germline values: CDR1 MRHNA, CDR2 SNTAGT. This CDR3 has 15 amino acids. DNA of the CDR3: TGTGCCAGCAGTGACTTTTATGGAAGCACAGATACGCAGTATTTT. This codes for CASSDFYGSTDTQYF.

Notes on this clone: A read error may explain this, as a much larger clone is one base away. The conserved phenylalanine or tryptophan is not found at the CDR3 terminus, so this likely reflects a read error. This sequence joins TRBV4-2 and TRBJ2-7; 7 bases are shared with TRBD1. CDR1 is LGHNA, CDR2 YNFKEQ, per germline. Unmatched junction bases numbered 3, after V lost 2 bases and J lost 2 bases. The CDR3 loop spans 14 amino acids. The CDR3 DNA reads TGTGCCAGCAGCCAACAACAGGGGACCTACGAGCAGTACCTC. Its protein product is CASSQQQGTYEQYL.

This chain connects TRBV5-4 to TRBJ2-5; no definite D call. Trimming shortened V by 4 bases and J by 4 bases, and 11 bases separated the two germline ends. CDR1 and CDR2 (germline): SGHNT, YYREEE (reference sequence). The CDR3 consists of 13 residues. In DNA, the CDR3 is TGTGCCAGCAGCGGAACTGAGGCAGAGACCCAGTACTTC. Its translation is CASSGTEAETQYF. Full variable domain (remainder filled in from reference TRBV5-4 and TRBJ2-5): ETGVTQSPTHLIKTRGQQVTLRCSSQSGHNTVSWYQQALGQGPQFIFQYYREEENGRGNFPPRFSGLQFPNYSSELNVNALELDDSALYLCASSGTEAETQYFGPGTRLLVL.

The rearrangement uses TRBV11-2 and TRBJ1-1; D is undetermined. Germline CDR1 SGHAT, CDR2 FQNNGV. V gave up 1 base and J gave up 1 base, with 10 bases separating them. The CDR3 runs 15 residues. The CDR3 region has the DNA TGTGCCAGCAGCTTAGCCCCAGTTGAGAACACTGAAGCTTTCTTT. Protein: CASSLAPVENTEAFF.

V is TRBV4-1 and J is TRBJ1-6; TRBD1 is a possible D gene (6 bases). The CDR3 has 15 residues. The germline gives CDR1 MGHRA, CDR2 YSYEKL. The germline V and J ends were trimmed by 1 base and 8 bases, with 12 bases remaining between them. CDR3 DNA: TGCGCCAGCAGCCAAGGTCGGCCAGGGGATTCACCCCTCCACTTT. Its protein product is CASSQGRPGDSPLHF.

The chain is built from TRBV7-8 and TRBJ2-1; no reliable D call. V lost 5 bases to trimming and J lost 5 bases, with 7 bases between them. The length of the CDR3 is 12 residues. Per the germline V gene, CDR1 is SGHVS and CDR2 is FQNEAQ. DNA for the CDR3: TGTGCCAGCAGCCCCCCCGACAATGAGCAGTTCTTC. Translation: CASSPPDNEQFF.

This clone was seen a handful of times. Other DNA sequences in this sample translate to the same CDR3. The chain couples TRBV6-5 to TRBJ2-3, with unresolved D. This CDR3 is built from 12 residues. The germline CDR1 and CDR2 sequences are MNHEY and SVGAGI. V was trimmed by 5 bases and J by 10 bases, leaving 13 bases between them. DNA of the CDR3: TGTGCCAGCAGTCCGGGCGGTGGGGCGCAGTATTTT. Amino acids: CASSPGGGAQYF.

This rearrangement joins TRBV28 to TRBJ2-1, with D uncertain. The germline V and J ends were trimmed by 5 bases and 7 bases, with 12 bases remaining between them. The CDR3 sequence is 13 residues long. Germline V gene lookup returns CDR1 MDHEN and CDR2 SYDVKM. The CDR3: CASSAGMGNEQFF. The CDR3 DNA follows: TGTGCCAGCAGTGCAGGAATGGGGAATGAGCAGTTCTTC.

The chain uses TRBV7-2 and TRBJ2-2, with D possibly matching TRBD2 (6 bases). The CDR3 is made up of 15 amino acids. Germline-derived CDR1 and CDR2 are SGHTA and FQGNSA. V shed 6 bases and J shed 1 base, with 12 bases lying between them. For the CDR3, the DNA is TGTGCCAGCAGTGGTTTCGGGGGGAACACCGGGGAGCTGTTTTTT. Protein product: CASSGFGGNTGELFF.

DNA of the CDR3: TGTGCCGGGTTTTCTGACGGAGCCTCCTACGAGCAGTACTTC. This gives the protein CAGFSDGASYEQYF. The chain joins TRBV21-1 to TRBJ2-7; no check of the table's D call, TRBD2, against the DNA was made. TRBV21-1 corresponds to a pseudogene. The CDR3 length is 14 residues.